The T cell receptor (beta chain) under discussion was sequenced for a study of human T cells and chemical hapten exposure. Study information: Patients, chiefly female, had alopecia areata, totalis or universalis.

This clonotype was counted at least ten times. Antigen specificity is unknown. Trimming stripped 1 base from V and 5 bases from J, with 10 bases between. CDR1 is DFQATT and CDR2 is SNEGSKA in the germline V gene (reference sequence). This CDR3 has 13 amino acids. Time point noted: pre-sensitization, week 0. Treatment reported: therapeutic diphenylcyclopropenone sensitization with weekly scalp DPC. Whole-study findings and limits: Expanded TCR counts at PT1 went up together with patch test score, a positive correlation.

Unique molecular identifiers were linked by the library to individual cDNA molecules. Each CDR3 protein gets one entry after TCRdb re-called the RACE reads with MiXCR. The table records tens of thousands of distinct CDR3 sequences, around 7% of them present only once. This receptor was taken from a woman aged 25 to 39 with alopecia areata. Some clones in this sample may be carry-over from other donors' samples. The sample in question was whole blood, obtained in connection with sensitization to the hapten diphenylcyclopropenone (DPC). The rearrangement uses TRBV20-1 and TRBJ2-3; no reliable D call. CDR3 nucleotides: TGCAGTGCTAGAGCGTATCGGCTAGATACGCAGTATTTT. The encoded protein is CSARAYRLDTQYF.